This T cell receptor (beta chain) was captured by sequencing in a study of cytomegalovirus exposure and HLA in healthy donors. Broader study findings: Earlier analysis found most TCR beta V segments productive about 90% or about 30% of the time. Some segments of the V type, notably TRBV6-2 and TRBV6-3, were excluded as indistinguishable. Accounts indicate the classifier identified cytomegalovirus status with strong specificity and sensitivity.

Germline values: CDR1 MNHNY, CDR2 SVGAGI (reference sequence). The CDR3 has 15 residues. Trimming shortened V by 7 bases and J by 7 bases, and 20 bases separated the two germline ends. The study sampled nominally healthy donors, though unrecorded immune exposures were likely. The PCR was carried out with 60 Vbeta primers and 13 Jbeta primers. The assay was immunoSEQ multiplex PCR, and TCRdb's table has in-frame clones only and misses some. The sample carries some 160,000 clones, approximately 84% recorded once. On this clone itself: What it binds is unknown.

The specimen was PBMCs. The sequence derives from a woman between 40 and 55 years old in good health and CMV-seropositive. J is TRBJ1-5 and V is TRBV6-6, with D possibly being TRBD1 (6 bases). In nucleotides, the CDR3 is TGTGCCAGCACCGAGGGGCTTACGGGGACACAGCCCCAGCATTTT. It yields the protein CASTEGLTGTQPQHF.